This T cell receptor beta chain was found in a study of T-cell reconstitution after alpha-beta-depleted transplantation in children. Findings and caveats of the study: Fresh T-cell production supplied most of the T-cell counts and diversity seen one year after transplant. There were some patients whose high TCRbeta diversity at day 60 came from surviving recipient T cells and thymic progenitors. At around two months after transplant, the alpha-beta T cells were reportedly derived from several hundred expanded clones that came from non-depleted graft cells.

Researchers prepared the TCRbeta library using unique molecular identifiers, the study reports. TCRdb ran MiXCR on the PCR reads and lists one entry per CDR3 protein. Seen here are almost 20,000 distinct CDR3 sequences, 10% to 15% observed once, and the top ten hold roughly 37%. Germline values: CDR1 MNHEY, CDR2 SVGEGT. V dropped 6 bases and J dropped 2 bases, with 14 bases sitting between them. The CDR3 length is 14 residues. As for this clonotype: As yet, its antigen is unknown.

The rearrangement uses TRBV6-2 or TRBV6-3 and TRBJ2-7; D call uncertain. Specimen: PBMCs, mostly from graft donor cells, collected 60 days after TCRalphabeta/CD19-depleted stem cell transplant. The receptor was isolated from a female patient aged 2-10 years who had a stem cell transplant for congenital amegakaryocytic thrombocytopenia, so the T cells may come from the graft donor. CDR3 sequence: CASSPLDTPYEQYF. The CDR3 DNA follows: TGTGCCAGCAGCCCCCTCGACACTCCCTACGAGCAGTACTTC.